In its sample, the clone carrying this T cell receptor (beta chain) was seen once. The libraries were made with immunoSEQ v3.0 at survey level. TCRdb keeps only in-frame clones here, not all; method: immunoSEQ multiplex PCR. The data contain about 28,000 clones, about 90% of them singletons. This CDR3 comprises 18 residues. Trimming at V came to 8 bases and at J to 0 bases, leaving 16 bases not matched to a gene. Germline V gene lookup returns CDR1 MDHEN and CDR2 SYDVKM. Cryopreserved PBMC samples of roughly 0.95-11 million cells were used for DNA extraction. These data come from a study of long-term antiretroviral therapy in people with HIV.

This clonotype originated in a man aged 45 to 65 with HIV. This specimen consisted of unsorted PBMCs, obtained 2 years after starting antiretroviral therapy. The chain uses TRBV28 and TRBJ2-1; TRBD2 agrees at 7 bases. The CDR3: CASAAALAERRSYNEQFF. The CDR3 DNA follows: TGTGCCAGCGCCGCCGCCCTAGCGGAACGCCGCTCCTACAATGAGCAGTTCTTC.